This T cell receptor (beta chain) emerged from a study of blood T cell repertoires in COVID-19. Across the whole study: T cells, B-cell-depleted T cells, or PBMCs provided the cDNA or gDNA that served as material.

The V end lost 7 bases, the J end lost 7 bases, and 17 bases lay between the germline ends. Germline values: CDR1 SNHLY, CDR2 FYNNEI. The CDR3 length is 14 residues. Cohort assignment relied on participant-reported clinical history. Sequencing was performed with immunoSEQ multiplex PCR; in TCRdb, only in-frame clones are kept and a portion is missing. The sample has 300,000 or so clones; roughly 91% are singletons. This clone was seen just once. The sequence was obtained from a woman aged 45 to 65 who had been exposed to COVID-19. The source material was PBMCs or T cells enriched from blood (not recorded which). The J gene is TRBJ1-3, the V gene TRBV2; perhaps TRBD1 as D (5 bases). The CDR3 protein is CASTSQGPGNTIYF. The CDR3 DNA reads as TGTGCCAGCACCAGTCAGGGCCCAGGGAACACCATATATTTT.